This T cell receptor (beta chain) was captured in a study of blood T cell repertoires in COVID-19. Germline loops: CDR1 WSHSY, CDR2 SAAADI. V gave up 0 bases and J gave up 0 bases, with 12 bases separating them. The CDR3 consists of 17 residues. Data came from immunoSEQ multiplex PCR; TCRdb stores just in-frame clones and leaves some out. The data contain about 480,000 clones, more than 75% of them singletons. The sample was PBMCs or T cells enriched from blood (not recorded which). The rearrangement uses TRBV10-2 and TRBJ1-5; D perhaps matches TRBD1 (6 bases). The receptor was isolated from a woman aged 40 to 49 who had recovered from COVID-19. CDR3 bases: TGCGCCAGCAGTGAGTCATATACAGGGATTAGCAATCAGCCCCAGCATTTT. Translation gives CASSESYTGISNQPQHF.